One and the same sample provided the 25 T cell receptor beta chains below, sequenced in a study of shared clonotypes between healthy human individuals. TCRdb keeps only in-frame clones here, not all; method: immunoSEQ multiplex PCR. The table includes around 640,000 clones, roughly 95% detected once. Terminally differentiated effector memory CD45RA+ cells were left out of the naive CD8 fraction, which was CD45RO-negative and positively selected for CCR7. The sequenced material came from naive CD8+ T cells sorted from blood. The receptors shown here come from a woman under 40 in good health.

CDR3 coding DNA: TGTGCCAGCAGCTTGAGTCTAGCGGAAACCTACGAGCAGTACTTC. Translated: CASSLSLAETYEQYF. The rearrangement links TRBV5-6 to TRBJ2-7; 7 nucleotides align to TRBD2. The ends lost 1 base at V and 2 bases at J; junction bases unmatched: 6. Germline assignment: CDR1 SGHDT and CDR2 YYEEEE. This CDR3 has 15 amino acids. The entire variable domain, with the rest obtained from reference TRBV5-6 and TRBJ2-7, is as follows: DAGVTQSPTHLIKTRGQQVTLRCSPKSGHDTVSWYQQALGQGPQFIFQYYEEEERQRGNFPDRFSGHQFPNYSSELNVNALLLGDSALYLCASSLSLAETYEQYFGPGTRLTVT.

The V and J genes are TRBV19 and TRBJ2-5; 7 bases line up with TRBD1. The CDR3 spans 15 residues. Trimming at V came to 2 bases and at J to 2 bases, leaving 5 bases not matched to a gene. CDR1 is LNHDA, CDR2 SQIVND, per germline (reference sequence). The CDR3 here is CASSILGTEQETQYF. Written as DNA, the CDR3 is TGTGCCAGTAGTATATTAGGGACAGAACAAGAGACCCAGTACTTC.

This chain links TRBV5-5 with TRBJ2-7; D might be TRBD1 or TRBD2, each matching 5 bases. Germline V gene lookup returns CDR1 SGHKS and CDR2 YYEKEE (reference sequence). V was pared by 7 bases and J by 3 bases, with 14 bases between. This CDR3 contains 13 residues. The chain's CDR3 is CASLPRGGYEQYF. The DNA for the CDR3 is TGTGCCAGCCTCCCACGGGGCGGCTACGAGCAGTACTTC.

CDR3 DNA: TGTGCCGTACAGGGATTAAGGAACACTGAAGCTTTCTTT. Protein sequence: CAVQGLRNTEAFF. V gene TRBV19 combines with J gene TRBJ1-1; a weak D match, TRBD1 (6 bases). This CDR3 region has 13 residues. Germline V CDR1 and CDR2: LNHDA, SQIVND (reference sequence). The V and J ends lost 11 bases and 1 base respectively, with 14 bases between them.

This clone occurred once. The chain combines TRBV2 with TRBJ2-3; D may be TRBD1 (5 bases). Germline CDR1 reads SNHLY; CDR2 reads FYNNEI. Trimming pared 9 bases from V and 0 bases from J, leaving 10 bases between. CDR3 size: 13 residues. CDR3 region: CARGATSTDTQYF. Written as DNA, the CDR3 is TGTGCCAGAGGGGCCACCAGCACAGATACGCAGTATTTT.

The chain employs TRBV28 and TRBJ2-7; 7 nucleotides match TRBD1. Germline assignment: CDR1 MDHEN and CDR2 SYDVKM. The CDR3 runs to 12 residues. Unmatched junction bases numbered 5, after V lost 6 bases and J lost 6 bases. The CDR3 DNA reads as TGTGCCAGCAGCCCACAGGGGACCGAGCAGTACTTC. This gives the protein CASSPQGTEQYF.

This chain joins TRBV29-1 and TRBJ2-1; 7 bases map to TRBD1. The CDR3 contains 12 residues. Germline CDR1 and CDR2: SQVTM and ANQGSEA. The ends lost 4 bases at V and 7 bases at J; junction bases unmatched: 4. The CDR3 DNA reads TGCAGCGTTGTGGACAGGAAAAATGAGCAGTTCTTC. This encodes CSVVDRKNEQFF.

The genes are TRBV5-1 and TRBJ1-1; 10 bases fit TRBD1. Per germline, CDR1 SGHRS and CDR2 YFSETQ. This CDR3 comprises 16 residues. The V and J ends lost 0 bases and 1 base, in that order; junction bases with no gene match: 3. Here the CDR3 DNA reads TGCGCCAGCAGCTTGGGACAGGGGGCCCCGAACACTGAAGCTTTCTTT. Protein product: CASSLGQGAPNTEAFF. Full variable domain (rest looked up from reference TRBV5-1 and TRBJ1-1): KAGVTQTPRYLIKTRGQQVTLSCSPISGHRSVSWYQQTPGQGLQFLFEYFSETQRNKGNFPGRFSGRQFSNSRSEMNVSTLELGDSALYLCASSLGQGAPNTEAFFGQGTRLTVV.

The J gene is TRBJ2-1, the V gene TRBV7-9; the match to TRBD1 covers 8 bases. The CDR3 totals 16 residues. Germline V CDR1 and CDR2: SEHNR, FQNEAQ (reference sequence). The J segment lost 0 bases and the V segment lost 5 bases, leaving 6 bases of the junction unmatched. In nucleotides, the CDR3 is TGTGCCAGCAGCCCGTTGACAGGGGACTCCTACAATGAGCAGTTCTTC. Protein sequence: CASSPLTGDSYNEQFF.

The V call is TRBV10-3, the J call TRBJ2-3; D uncertain. V lost 4 bases to trimming and J lost 10 bases, with 18 bases between them. CDR1 is ENHRY, CDR2 SYGVKD, per germline. This CDR3 has 14 amino acids. The CDR3 protein is CAISATAEGTAQYF. CDR3 DNA: TGTGCCATCAGTGCAACGGCTGAAGGAACGGCGCAGTATTTT.

The V and J genes are TRBV2 and TRBJ2-3; a weak D match, TRBD1 (5 bases). Trimming shortened V by 6 bases and J by 6 bases, and 22 bases separated the two germline ends. CDR1 is SNHLY, CDR2 FYNNEI, per germline. The CDR3 loop spans 16 amino acids. The DNA of the CDR3 is TGTGCCAGCAGAAGGGGCCCCCCGGCAGGTCGGGATACGCAGTATTTT. This translates into CASRRGPPAGRDTQYF.

Only one count was recorded for this clone. The rearrangement uses TRBV29-1 and TRBJ1-2; tentative D call: TRBD1 (5 bases). The CDR3 extends over 12 amino acids. The germline gives CDR1 SQVTM, CDR2 ANQGSEA. Between the trimmed V and J ends, which lost 0 bases and 8 bases, there was a span of 10 bases. The CDR3 DNA reads TGCAGCGTTGAAGATCCGGGGCTCGGCTACACCTTC. Translation gives CSVEDPGLGYTF.

CDR3 residues: CASSIGVYNEQFF. The CDR3 nucleotides read TGTGCCAGCAGTATTGGGGTCTACAATGAGCAGTTCTTC. The V call is TRBV28, the J call TRBJ2-1; D is unresolved. From germline, CDR1 is MDHEN and CDR2 SYDVKM. The V end was cut by 5 bases, the J end by 3 bases, with 8 bases between. The CDR3 has 13 residues.

This sequence joins TRBV27 and TRBJ1-1, with D hard to call. Germline assignment: CDR1 MNHEY and CDR2 SMNVEV (reference sequence). The V and J ends lost 11 bases and 5 bases respectively, with 6 bases between them. The CDR3 is 9 residues long. The CDR3: CAVGTEAFF. The CDR3 region has the DNA TGTGCCGTTGGGACTGAAGCTTTCTTT.

In regard to this clone: Sequence at one end of the junction differs from germline and may be a read error. This rearrangement joins TRBV7-9 to TRBJ2-2, with D possibly matching TRBD1 (5 bases). The germline CDR1 and CDR2 sequences are SEHNR and FQNEAQ (reference sequence). The CDR3 totals 17 residues. The CDR3 sequence is CASRLGVSPTNTGELFF. Written as DNA, the CDR3 is TGTGCCAGCAGATTAGGGGTCAGCCCAACGAACACCGGGGAGCTGTTTTTT.

V is TRBV27 and J is TRBJ2-7; D is perhaps TRBD1 or TRBD2 (5 bases each). This CDR3 comprises 16 residues. Per the germline V gene, CDR1 is MNHEY and CDR2 is SMNVEV (reference sequence). The V gene lost 2 bases and the J gene lost 4 bases, with 18 bases spanning the gap. CDR3 residues: CASSLSPGTQKYEQYF. CDR3 bases: TGTGCCAGCAGTTTAAGTCCGGGGACCCAGAAATACGAGCAGTACTTC.

The genes are TRBV15 and TRBJ2-1; 9 nucleotides line up with TRBD2. The J segment lost 5 bases and the V segment lost 3 bases, leaving 11 bases of the junction unmatched. Germline loops: CDR1 LNHNV, CDR2 YYDKDF (reference sequence). The CDR3 has 17 amino acids. CDR3: CATSRVGSGSSDNEQFF. CDR3 in DNA: TGTGCCACCAGCAGGGTGGGTAGCGGGAGCTCTGACAATGAGCAGTTCTTC.

The chain combines TRBV28 with TRBJ2-7; no clear D gene. Germline CDR1 and CDR2: MDHEN and SYDVKM. V lost 5 bases and J lost 1, with 15 bases in between. CDR3 length: 15 amino acids. The CDR3 sequence is CASSPSLDKSYEQYF. CDR3 DNA sequence: TGTGCCAGCAGTCCGTCCCTTGACAAGTCCTACGAGCAGTACTTC.

The V gene is TRBV28, the J gene TRBJ1-1; no clear D gene. CDR3 length: 14 amino acids. Germline V gene data show CDR1 as MDHEN and CDR2 as SYDVKM. Trimming took off 6 bases at V and 1 base at J, with 12 bases between the two ends. CDR3 sequence: CASSYYSENTEAFF. DNA for the CDR3: TGTGCCAGCAGCTACTATTCGGAGAACACTGAAGCTTTCTTT.

On this clone itself: The sample carries other DNA sequences with the same CDR3. This chain links TRBV6-5 with TRBJ2-7; 8 nucleotides agree with TRBD1. The germline V gene has CDR1 MNHEY and CDR2 SVGAGI. J gave up 7 bases and V 0 bases, and 5 bases lay outside the gene matches. This CDR3 contains 14 residues. The CDR3 DNA reads TGTGCCAGCAGTTACTCCGGGACAGGCTGGGAGCAGTACTTC. Encoded protein: CASSYSGTGWEQYF.

V gene TRBV27 combines with J gene TRBJ2-5; D unclear. The length of the CDR3 is 11 residues. The V gene's germline CDR1 is MNHEY and CDR2 SMNVEV (reference sequence). Trimming shortened V by 7 bases and J by 7 bases, and 10 bases separated the two germline ends. For the CDR3, the DNA is TGTGCCAGCAAGTCTTTAGGGACCCAGTACTTC. This encodes CASKSLGTQYF.

The rearrangement uses TRBV9 and TRBJ2-3; 9 bases align to TRBD2. Germline V gene lookup returns CDR1 SGDLS and CDR2 YYNGEE. V was pared by 2 bases and J by 4 bases, with 2 bases of the junction left unmatched. The length of the CDR3 is 14 residues. The CDR3 nucleotides are TGTGCCAGCAGCGTTTTAGCGGGAGCAGATACGCAGTATTTT. It codes for CASSVLAGADTQYF.

This chain links TRBV27 with TRBJ2-2; 9 bases agree with TRBD1. Germline assignment: CDR1 MNHEY and CDR2 SMNVEV (reference sequence). This CDR3 spans 14 amino acids. V shed 7 bases and J 6 bases; nucleotides not matched to a gene: 6. The CDR3 protein is CASTPGQGSGELFF. Here the CDR3 DNA reads TGTGCCAGCACCCCCGGACAGGGGTCCGGGGAGCTGTTTTTT.

The chain employs TRBV2 and TRBJ1-1; D call uncertain. In germline, CDR1 is SNHLY, CDR2 FYNNEI. The V end was cut by 7 bases, the J end by 1 base, with 10 bases between. This CDR3 spans 13 amino acids. This chain's CDR3 is CASIWRGNTEAFF. The CDR3, as DNA: TGTGCCAGCATTTGGCGAGGGAACACTGAAGCTTTCTTT.

V and J are TRBV2 and TRBJ2-3; 10 nucleotides agree with TRBD1. The CDR3 loop spans 13 amino acids. J was trimmed by 13 bases and V by 0 bases; bases with no gene match: 4. Germline CDR1 is SNHLY and CDR2 is FYNNEI. The CDR3, as DNA: TGTGCCAGCAGTGAAGCAGGCGGGACAGGGGAGTATTTT. Translation: CASSEAGGTGEYF.